Shown below are 11 T cell receptor beta chains from a single sample sequenced in a study of post-analysis software for immune sequencing data. Study conclusions and caveats: The five TRBV segments detected at higher frequency in patients than in controls included TRBV5-6, TRBV5-1 and TRBV20-1.

Researchers reported that TCR beta cDNA libraries carried unique molecular identifiers. TCRdb fed the PCR reads into MiXCR, producing one record per CDR3 protein. The sample records 400,000 to 500,000 distinct CDR3 sequences, 30% to 45% being singletons. The antigens for these receptors are not known. Material: blood. Every receptor here comes from a girl aged 2 to 10 with multiple sclerosis.

This clonotype was observed a few times. The gene calls are TRBV7-6 and TRBJ2-1; a weak D match, TRBD2 (5 bases). The CDR3 consists of 16 residues. Germline-derived CDR1 and CDR2 are SGHVS and FNYEAQ. The V end was cut by 5 bases, the J end by 12 bases, with 26 bases between. The CDR3 bases are TGTGCCAGCAGCCCACGGGAAGGGCACGGGTTTTATGGGCAGTTCTTC. Translation gives CASSPREGHGFYGQFF.

This clonotype turned up a few times. This chain connects TRBV7-9 to TRBJ2-7; TRBD2 aligns across 11 bases. CDR1 SEHNR and CDR2 FQNEAQ come from the germline V gene (reference sequence). The CDR3 is 16 amino acids. V trimming: 5 bases; J trimming: 0 bases; junction bases outside the gene matches: 6. As DNA, the CDR3 is TGTGCCAGCAGCAATTCCCTAGCGGGGGGCTCCTACGAGCAGTACTTC. Translated, it gives CASSNSLAGGSYEQYF.

This sequence joins TRBV2 and TRBJ1-5; no clear D. Per the germline V gene, CDR1 is SNHLY and CDR2 is FYNNEI. Between the trimmed V and J ends, which lost 4 bases and 0 bases, there was a span of 7 bases. The CDR3 covers 14 residues. In DNA, the CDR3 is TGTGCCAGCAGTGGGAGATATAGCAATCAGCCCCAGCATTTT. It specifies CASSGRYSNQPQHF. Looking up the rest from reference TRBV2 and TRBJ1-5 gives the full variable domain: EPEVTQTPSHQVTQMGQEVILRCVPISNHLYFYWYRQILGQKVEFLVSFYNNEISEKSEIFDDQFSVERPDGSNFTLKIRSTKLEDSAMYFCASSGRYSNQPQHFGDGTRLSIL.

The gene calls are TRBV5-1 and TRBJ2-7; either TRBD1 or TRBD2 may fit D (5 bases each). Germline-derived CDR1 and CDR2 are SGHRS and YFSETQ. V lost 0 bases and J 1 base, leaving 14 bases between the germline ends. The CDR3 spans 16 residues. CDR3 DNA sequence: TGCGCCAGCAGCTTGGGGGCACGGGACCCTTCCTACGAGCAGTACTTC. As protein: CASSLGARDPSYEQYF.

This clonotype was counted between two and nine times. The genes are TRBV20-1 and TRBJ2-7, with TRBD1 as a possible D gene (6 bases). The CDR3 is made up of 11 amino acids. From germline, CDR1 is DFQATT and CDR2 SNEGSKA (reference sequence). Trimming removed 2 bases at V and 8 bases at J, with 10 bases between. The CDR3 nucleotides read TGCAGTGCTAGATCAGGGGTCAAGCAGTACTTC. As protein: CSARSGVKQYF.

This clonotype was seen only a few times. The V call is TRBV29-1, the J call TRBJ2-5, with TRBD1 matching over 8 bases. The germline gives CDR1 SQVTM, CDR2 ANQGSEA. V lost 6 bases, J lost 5 bases, and 14 bases stayed unmatched. The CDR3 sequence is 15 residues long. The CDR3: CSVDSRQGIWETQYF. DNA for the CDR3: TGCAGCGTAGATAGTAGACAGGGGATTTGGGAGACCCAGTACTTC.

This clonotype was counted only a few times. The rearrangement links TRBV12-3 or TRBV12-4 to TRBJ2-7; either TRBD1 or TRBD2 may supply D (5 bases each). The CDR3 loop spans 15 amino acids. Trimming left V 5 bases short and J 3 bases short, with 17 bases between. The CDR3 bases are TGTGCCAGCAGTCTAACGTGGGGGACGTTCTACGAGCAGTACTTC. It encodes CASSLTWGTFYEQYF.

This clonotype was detected only a few times. J is TRBJ1-1 and V is TRBV6-6, with a weak D call TRBD1 (5 bases). This CDR3 is built from 14 residues. Germline-derived CDR1 and CDR2 are MNHNY and SVGAGI (reference sequence). V was trimmed by 7 bases and J by 1 base, leaving 13 bases between them. In DNA form, the CDR3 reads TGTGCCAGCACGGGACCGCAGCGGAACACTGAAGCTTTCTTT. Its translation: CASTGPQRNTEAFF.

The CDR3 DNA follows: TGTGCCATCAGTGGAGGCGGTAGCTCCTACAATGAGCAGTTCTTC. Encoded protein: CAISGGGSSYNEQFF. V is TRBV10-3 and J is TRBJ2-1; D remains ambiguous. Trimming pared 4 bases from V and 0 bases from J, leaving 10 bases between. CDR1 is ENHRY, CDR2 SYGVKD, per germline. CDR3 size: 15 residues.

In its sample, this clonotype was seen a few times. This chain joins TRBV5-1 and TRBJ2-1; no reliable D call. This CDR3 is built from 15 residues. V gave up 2 bases and J gave up 0 bases, with 9 bases separating them. Germline loops: CDR1 SGHRS, CDR2 YFSETQ. The CDR3 loop reads CASSLSLGSYNEQFF. CDR3 in DNA: TGCGCCAGCAGCTTAAGCCTCGGCTCCTACAATGAGCAGTTCTTC.

The J gene is TRBJ2-1, the V gene TRBV10-3; D is perhaps TRBD1 (5 bases). This CDR3 has 12 residues. The V end lost 7 bases, the J end lost 7 bases, and 11 bases lay between the germline ends. The germline V gene has CDR1 ENHRY and CDR2 SYGVKD. The CDR3 loop is CAIKRGSNEQFF. CDR3 nucleotide sequence: TGTGCCATCAAAAGGGGTAGTAATGAGCAGTTCTTC.